The clone carrying this T cell receptor beta chain was seen a few times. The data stem from a study of blood T cell repertoires in COVID-19. Study-wide background: The study drew acute and convalescent COVID-19 samples from the United States, Italy and Spain.

TCRdb keeps only in-frame clones here, not all; method: immunoSEQ multiplex PCR. The repertoire holds tens of thousands of clones, with about 86% as singletons. The sample taken for sequencing was peripheral blood. This clonotype originated in a man aged 45-65 years with active COVID-19.

CDR3 region: CASSLQSGHNQPQHF. As DNA, the CDR3 is TGTGCCAGCAGCTTACAATCAGGGCACAATCAGCCCCAGCATTTT. The chain uses TRBV5-5 and TRBJ1-5; D is possibly TRBD1 (5 bases). V lost 2 bases, J lost 3 bases, and 12 bases lay in between. The CDR3 covers 15 residues. CDR1 is SGHKS, CDR2 YYEKEE, per germline (reference sequence).